Each of the 3 T cell receptor beta chains below was sequenced from the same sample in a study of cytomegalovirus exposure and HLA in healthy donors. Primers included in the PCR were 60 Vbeta and 13 Jbeta primers. Clones were read by immunoSEQ multiplex PCR, and TCRdb kept only the in-frame ones, dropping some. The sample has 90,000 to 120,000 clones; roughly three quarters are singletons. The source material was PBMCs. The receptors were gathered from a man aged 18 to 29 in good health and CMV-seronegative.

V and J are TRBV2 and TRBJ2-2, with 7 bases matching TRBD1. The CDR3 totals 13 residues. Germline loops: CDR1 SNHLY, CDR2 FYNNEI. J was trimmed by 4 bases and V by 5 bases; bases with no gene match: 1. The CDR3 loop reads CASSRQGTGELFF. In nucleotides, the CDR3 is TGTGCCAGCAGTCGACAGGGCACCGGGGAGCTGTTTTTT.

This clone was counted only a few times. The DNA for the CDR3 is TGTGCCAGCAGCCAAGGCGGGTACCAGCAGTTCTTC. It yields the protein CASSQGGYQQFF. V is TRBV27 and J is TRBJ2-1; possible D gene TRBD2, 5 bases. Deletions cut 6 bases from V and 11 bases from J, with 14 bases between. The V gene's germline CDR1 is MNHEY and CDR2 SMNVEV (reference sequence). The CDR3 extends over 12 amino acids.

This clone has more than one count but fewer than ten. V gene TRBV6-5 combines with J gene TRBJ1-1; perhaps TRBD1 as D (5 bases). V shed 6 bases and J shed 3 bases, with 11 bases lying between them. CDR1 and CDR2 (germline): MNHEY, SVGAGI. This CDR3 comprises 13 residues. CDR3 protein: CASSRTHYTEAFF. In DNA form, the CDR3 reads TGTGCCAGCAGCCGGACACACTACACTGAAGCTTTCTTT.